One and the same sample provided the 3 T cell receptor beta chains below, sequenced in a study of T cells in Graves' hyperthyroidism and ophthalmopathy. Using RNA transcripts as the source, TCR beta CDR3 regions were amplified. First-round RT-PCR of the TCR CDR3 relied on the HTBI primer set. In TCRdb, the multiplex PCR reads were re-called with MiXCR into one record per CDR3 protein. The sample contains roughly 420,000 distinct CDR3 sequences, less than 20% of which appear only once. Sequencing input: blood. The receptors come from a woman aged 18-35 years with Graves' hyperthyroidism.

In its sample, this clonotype was seen many times. This chain joins TRBV11-2 and TRBJ2-2; 12 bases line up with TRBD2. Germline V gene sequence: CDR1 SGHAT, CDR2 FQNNGV. This CDR3 has 18 amino acids. V dropped 5 bases and J dropped 1; count of bases not matched to a gene: 8. As DNA, the CDR3 is TGTGCCAGCAGCCTGCGGACTAGCGGGATTTTGAACACCGGGGAGCTGTTTTTT. This codes for CASSLRTSGILNTGELFF.

This clonotype was counted a few times. The chain employs TRBV6-1 and TRBJ1-1; no clear D. Trimming pared 7 bases from V and 3 bases from J, leaving 21 bases between. CDR3 length: 16 amino acids. CDR1 is MNHNS, CDR2 SASEGT, per germline. As DNA, the CDR3 is TGTGCCAGCAATAGCAACCTCGCGGGAAGTGACACTGAAGCTTTCTTT. As protein: CASNSNLAGSDTEAFF.

The chain recombines TRBV27 with TRBJ2-7; 7 bases fit TRBD2. CDR3 length: 16 amino acids. Germline V gene lookup returns CDR1 MNHEY and CDR2 SMNVEV (reference sequence). J was trimmed by 0 bases and V by 3 bases; bases with no gene match: 8. The CDR3 nucleotides read TGTGCCAGCAGTTTTTCTGCGGGGGAAAGCTCCTACGAGCAGTACTTC. Translating gives CASSFSAGESSYEQYF.